This T cell receptor (beta chain) is drawn from a study of response to subunit inactivated influenza vaccine. Study-wide findings and caveats: T cells newly recruited by each seasonal influenza vaccination are few, the authors suggested.

This clonotype was counted ten times or more. The antigen is unknown. Trimming took 0 bases from V and 0 from J, leaving 9 bases between them. The CDR3 length is 16 residues. The germline V gene encodes CDR1 LGHNA and CDR2 YSLEER. TCRdb recomputed calls from the RT-PCR reads with MiXCR, one row per CDR3 protein. The table lists hundreds of thousands of distinct CDR3 sequences, 15% to 20% of them singletons, with 9.5% to 13% in the top ten. The source is a man aged 50 to 60 who received an inactivated influenza vaccine. The sequencing used PBMCs from blood, collected around 5 days after vaccination. The J gene is TRBJ2-1, the V gene TRBV4-3; D is ambiguous. The CDR3 spells CASSQDYPSSYNEQFF. The CDR3 DNA reads TGCGCCAGCAGCCAAGATTATCCCTCCTCCTACAATGAGCAGTTCTTC.